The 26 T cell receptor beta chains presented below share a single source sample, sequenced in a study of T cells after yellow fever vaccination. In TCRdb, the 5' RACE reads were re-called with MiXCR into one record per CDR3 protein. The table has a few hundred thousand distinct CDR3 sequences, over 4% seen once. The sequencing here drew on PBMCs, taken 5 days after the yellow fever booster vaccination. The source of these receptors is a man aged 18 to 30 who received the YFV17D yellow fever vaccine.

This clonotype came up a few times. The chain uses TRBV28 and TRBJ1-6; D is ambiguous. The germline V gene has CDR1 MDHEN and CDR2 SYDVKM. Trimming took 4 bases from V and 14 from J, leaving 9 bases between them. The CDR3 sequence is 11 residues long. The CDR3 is CASSSGRALHF. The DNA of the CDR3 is TGTGCCAGCAGTTCCGGTCGGGCCCTCCACTTT.

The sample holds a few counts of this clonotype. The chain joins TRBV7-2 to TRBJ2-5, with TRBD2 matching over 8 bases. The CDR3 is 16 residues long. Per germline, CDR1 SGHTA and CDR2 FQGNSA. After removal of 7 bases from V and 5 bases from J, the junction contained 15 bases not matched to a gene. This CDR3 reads CASTPGGPFHLETQYF. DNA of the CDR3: TGTGCCAGCACCCCGGGGGGGCCGTTTCATCTGGAGACCCAGTACTTC.

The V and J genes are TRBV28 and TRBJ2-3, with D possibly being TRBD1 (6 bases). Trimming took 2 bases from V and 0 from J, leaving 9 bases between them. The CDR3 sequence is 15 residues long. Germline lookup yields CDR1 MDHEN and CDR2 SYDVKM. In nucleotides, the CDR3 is TGTGCCAGCAGTTTAGGGACACCTAGCACAGATACGCAGTATTTT. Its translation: CASSLGTPSTDTQYF.

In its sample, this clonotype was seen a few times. The CDR3: CASSDTTGPTDTQYF. The DNA for the CDR3 is TGTGCCAGCAGTGACACGACAGGACCCACAGATACGCAGTATTTT. This rearrangement joins TRBV6-4 to TRBJ2-3; tentative D call: TRBD1 (6 bases). The CDR3 length is 15 residues. Per germline, CDR1 MRHNA and CDR2 SNTAGT. V lost 2 bases, J lost 2 bases, and 11 bases lay in between.

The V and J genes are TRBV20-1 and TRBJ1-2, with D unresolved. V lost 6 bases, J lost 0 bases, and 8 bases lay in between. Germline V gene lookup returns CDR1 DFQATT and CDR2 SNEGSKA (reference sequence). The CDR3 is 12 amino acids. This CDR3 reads CSAYSANYGYTF. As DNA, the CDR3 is TGCAGTGCCTACAGTGCTAACTATGGCTACACCTTC.

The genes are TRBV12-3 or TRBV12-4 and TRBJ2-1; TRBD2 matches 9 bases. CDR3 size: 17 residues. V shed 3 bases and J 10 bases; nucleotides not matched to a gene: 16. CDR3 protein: CASSFFRGGGAYGEQFF. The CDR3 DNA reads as TGTGCCAGCAGTTTCTTTAGAGGCGGGGGGGCTTATGGGGAGCAGTTCTTC.

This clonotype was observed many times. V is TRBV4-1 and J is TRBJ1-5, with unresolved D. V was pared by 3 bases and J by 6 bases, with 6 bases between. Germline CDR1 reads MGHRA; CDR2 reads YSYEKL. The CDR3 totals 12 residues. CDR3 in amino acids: CASSQFGQPQHF. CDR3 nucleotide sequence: TGCGCCAGCAGCCAGTTCGGTCAGCCCCAGCATTTT.

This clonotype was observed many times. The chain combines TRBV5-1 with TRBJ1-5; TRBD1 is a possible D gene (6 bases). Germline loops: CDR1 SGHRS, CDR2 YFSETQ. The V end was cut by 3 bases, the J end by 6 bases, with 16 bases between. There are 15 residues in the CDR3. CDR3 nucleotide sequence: TGCGCCAGCAGCTCCGAGGGGGAGTTAGGTCAGCCCCAGCATTTT. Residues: CASSSEGELGQPQHF. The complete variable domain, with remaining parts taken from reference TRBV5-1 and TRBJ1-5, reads KAGVTQTPRYLIKTRGQQVTLSCSPISGHRSVSWYQQTPGQGLQFLFEYFSETQRNKGNFPGRFSGRQFSNSRSEMNVSTLELGDSALYLCASSSEGELGQPQHFGDGTRLSIL.

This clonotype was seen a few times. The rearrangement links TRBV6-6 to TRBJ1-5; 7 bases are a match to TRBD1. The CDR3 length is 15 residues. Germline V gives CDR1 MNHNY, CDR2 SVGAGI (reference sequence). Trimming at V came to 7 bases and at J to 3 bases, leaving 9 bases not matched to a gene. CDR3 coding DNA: TGTGCCAGCACGAGGGACAGCGGATACAATCAGCCCCAGCATTTT. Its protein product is CASTRDSGYNQPQHF.

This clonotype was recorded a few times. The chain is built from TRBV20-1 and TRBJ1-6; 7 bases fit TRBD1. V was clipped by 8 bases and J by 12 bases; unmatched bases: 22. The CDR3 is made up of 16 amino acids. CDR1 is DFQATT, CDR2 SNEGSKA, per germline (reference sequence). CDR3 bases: TGCAGTCCCCAGGGGGGTTATCAAGGAGGTTGGGGACCCCTCCACTTT. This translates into CSPQGGYQGGWGPLHF.

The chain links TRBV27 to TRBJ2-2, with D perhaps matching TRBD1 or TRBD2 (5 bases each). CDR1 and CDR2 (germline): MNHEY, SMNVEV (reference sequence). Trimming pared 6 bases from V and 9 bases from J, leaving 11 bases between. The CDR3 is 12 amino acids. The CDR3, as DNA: TGTGCCAGCAGAGGTGGGGGTCGGGAGCTGTTTTTT. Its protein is CASRGGGRELFF.

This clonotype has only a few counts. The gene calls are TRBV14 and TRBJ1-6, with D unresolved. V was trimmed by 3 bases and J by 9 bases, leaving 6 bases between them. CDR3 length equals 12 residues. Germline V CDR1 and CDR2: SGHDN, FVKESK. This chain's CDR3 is CASSQRSSPLHF. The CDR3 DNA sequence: TGTGCCAGCAGCCAGCGTAGTTCACCCCTCCACTTT.

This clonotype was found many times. CDR3 bases: TGCGCCAGCAGCTTTAGAGGGGGGAATTTTGAGGCTTCTGAAGCTTTCTTT. It translates to CASSFRGGNFEASEAFF. V usage is TRBV5-1 and J usage is TRBJ1-1; possibly TRBD1 for D (6 bases). This CDR3 is 17 amino acids long. Germline V lookup: CDR1 SGHRS, CDR2 YFSETQ. Trimming stripped 2 bases from V and 6 bases from J, with 23 bases between.

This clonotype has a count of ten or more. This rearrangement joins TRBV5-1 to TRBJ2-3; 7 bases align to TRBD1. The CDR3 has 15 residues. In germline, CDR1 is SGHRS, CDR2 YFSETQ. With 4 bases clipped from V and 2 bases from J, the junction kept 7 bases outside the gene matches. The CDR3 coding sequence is TGCGCCAGCAGCCCGAGGGACAGCTCCACAGATACGCAGTATTTT. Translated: CASSPRDSSTDTQYF.

CDR3 region: CASSSLTGQGAGNTEAFF. The CDR3 bases are TGTGCCAGCAGTTCGCTAACGGGACAGGGGGCCGGAAACACTGAAGCTTTCTTT. V and J are TRBV2 and TRBJ1-1; 12 bases map to TRBD1. Trimming took 5 bases from V and 2 from J; bases not matched to a gene: 12. The CDR3 is 18 amino acids. CDR1 and CDR2 from the germline V gene are SNHLY and FYNNEI. The complete variable domain, with remaining parts taken from reference TRBV2 and TRBJ1-1, reads EPEVTQTPSHQVTQMGQEVILRCVPISNHLYFYWYRQILGQKVEFLVSFYNNEISEKSEIFDDQFSVERPDGSNFTLKIRSTKLEDSAMYFCASSSLTGQGAGNTEAFFGQGTRLTVV.

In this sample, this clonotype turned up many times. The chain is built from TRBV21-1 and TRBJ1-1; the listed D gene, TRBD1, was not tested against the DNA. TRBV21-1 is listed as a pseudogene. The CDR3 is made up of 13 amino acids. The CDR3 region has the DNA TGTGCCAGCTCCGGGACAGGGAGCCCGTGGGCTTTCTTT. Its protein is CASSGTGSPWAFF.

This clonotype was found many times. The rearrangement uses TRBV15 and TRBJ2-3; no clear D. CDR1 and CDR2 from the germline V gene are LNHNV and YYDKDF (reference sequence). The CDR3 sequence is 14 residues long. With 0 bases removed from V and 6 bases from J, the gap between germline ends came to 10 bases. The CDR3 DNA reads TGTGCCACCAGCAGAGAGTGGAAAGGGGATACGCAGTATTTT. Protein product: CATSREWKGDTQYF.

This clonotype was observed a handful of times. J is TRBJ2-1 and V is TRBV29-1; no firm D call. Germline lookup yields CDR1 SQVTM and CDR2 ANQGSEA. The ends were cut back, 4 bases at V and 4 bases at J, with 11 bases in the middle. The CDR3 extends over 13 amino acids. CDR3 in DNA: TGCAGCGTTGCGGCAGGAACTTACAATGAGCAGTTCTTC. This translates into CSVAAGTYNEQFF.

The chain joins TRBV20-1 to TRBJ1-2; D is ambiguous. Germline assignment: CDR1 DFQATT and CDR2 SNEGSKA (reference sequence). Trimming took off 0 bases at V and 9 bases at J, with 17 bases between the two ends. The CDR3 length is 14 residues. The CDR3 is CSARDLGWGSSYTF. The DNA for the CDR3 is TGCAGTGCTAGAGATCTGGGCTGGGGATCGAGCTACACCTTC.

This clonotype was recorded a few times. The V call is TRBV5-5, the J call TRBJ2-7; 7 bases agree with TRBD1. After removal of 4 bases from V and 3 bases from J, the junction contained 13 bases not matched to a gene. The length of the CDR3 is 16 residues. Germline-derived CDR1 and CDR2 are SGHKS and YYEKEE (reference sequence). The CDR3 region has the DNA TGTGCCAGCAGCCACGAACGGGACAGTACGAACTACGAGCAGTACTTC. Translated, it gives CASSHERDSTNYEQYF.

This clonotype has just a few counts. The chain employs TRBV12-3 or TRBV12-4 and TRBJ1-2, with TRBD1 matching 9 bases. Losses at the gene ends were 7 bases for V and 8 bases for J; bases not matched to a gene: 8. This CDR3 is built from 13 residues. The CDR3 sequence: CASTPQGARGYTF. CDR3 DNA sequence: TGTGCCAGCACCCCACAGGGGGCGCGCGGCTACACCTTC.

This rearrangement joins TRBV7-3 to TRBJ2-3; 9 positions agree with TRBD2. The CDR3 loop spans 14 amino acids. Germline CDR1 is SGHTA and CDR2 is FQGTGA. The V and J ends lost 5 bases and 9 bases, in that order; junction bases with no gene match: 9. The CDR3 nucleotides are TGTGCCAGCAGCAGCGCGGGGGGGCCGGCCACGCAGTATTTT. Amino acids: CASSSAGGPATQYF. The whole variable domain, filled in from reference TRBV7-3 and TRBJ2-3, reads GAGVSQTPSNKVTEKGKYVELRCDPISGHTALYWYRQSLGQGPEFLIYFQGTGAADDSGLPNDRFFAVRPEGSVSTLKIQRTERGDSAVYLCASSSAGGPATQYFGPGTRLTVL.

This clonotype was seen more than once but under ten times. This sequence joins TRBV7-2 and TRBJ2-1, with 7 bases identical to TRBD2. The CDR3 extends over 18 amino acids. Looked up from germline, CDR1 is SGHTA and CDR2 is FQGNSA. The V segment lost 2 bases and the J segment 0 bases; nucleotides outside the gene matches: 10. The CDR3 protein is CASSLQVRRGSSYNEQFF. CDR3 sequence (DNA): TGTGCCAGCAGCTTACAAGTTCGGCGGGGGAGCTCCTACAATGAGCAGTTCTTC.

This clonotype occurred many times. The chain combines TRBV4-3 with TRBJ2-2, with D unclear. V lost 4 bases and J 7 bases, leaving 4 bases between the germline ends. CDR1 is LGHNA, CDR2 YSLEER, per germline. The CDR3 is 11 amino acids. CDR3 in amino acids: CASSLDGELFF. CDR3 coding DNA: TGCGCCAGCAGCCTAGACGGGGAGCTGTTTTTT.

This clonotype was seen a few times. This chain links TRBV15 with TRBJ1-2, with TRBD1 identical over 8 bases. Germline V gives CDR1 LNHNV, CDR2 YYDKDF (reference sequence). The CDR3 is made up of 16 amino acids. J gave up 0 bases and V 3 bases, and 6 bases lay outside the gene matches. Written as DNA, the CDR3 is TGTGCCACCAGCAGTGCTCAGGGGGCCCCTAACTATGGCTACACCTTC. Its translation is CATSSAQGAPNYGYTF.

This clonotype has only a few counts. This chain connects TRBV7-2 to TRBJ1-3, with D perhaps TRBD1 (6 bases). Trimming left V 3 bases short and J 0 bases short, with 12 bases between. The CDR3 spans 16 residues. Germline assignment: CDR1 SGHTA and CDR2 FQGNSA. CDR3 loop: CASSLIGGRSGNTIYF. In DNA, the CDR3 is TGTGCCAGCAGCTTGATTGGGGGGCGCTCTGGAAACACCATATATTTT.